The 14 T cell receptor beta chains below were found in one sample sequenced in a study of shared clonotypes between healthy human individuals. Sequencing was performed with immunoSEQ multiplex PCR; in TCRdb, only in-frame clones are kept and a portion is missing. This sample has 550,000 to 650,000 clones, with 96% found just once. Terminally differentiated effector memory CD45RA+ cells were excluded by CCR7 positive selection of CD45RO-negative cells. Sequencing was carried out using naive CD8+ T cells sorted from blood. The receptors come from a woman aged 25 to 39 in good health.

The chain combines TRBV2 with TRBJ2-1; possibly TRBD1 for D (5 bases). The length of the CDR3 is 15 residues. V was pared by 3 bases and J by 5 bases, with 14 bases between. Germline-derived CDR1 and CDR2 are SNHLY and FYNNEI. The CDR3 nucleotides read TGTGCCAGCAGTGACTCTCTAGAAGGGGACAATGAGCAGTTCTTC. Its protein product is CASSDSLEGDNEQFF.

The V gene is TRBV15, the J gene TRBJ2-7; possible D gene TRBD2, 6 bases. The CDR3 runs to 15 residues. Trimming took off 5 bases at V and 5 bases at J, with 19 bases between the two ends. Germline CDR1 reads LNHNV; CDR2 reads YYDKDF (reference sequence). CDR3 sequence (DNA): TGTGCCACCAGCGTCAGCGCGGGACGCAATAACGAGCAGTACTTC. Translation gives CATSVSAGRNNEQYF.

The V call is TRBV2, the J call TRBJ2-7; D might be TRBD1 or TRBD2, each matching 5 bases. This CDR3 is 15 amino acids long. Germline V lookup: CDR1 SNHLY, CDR2 FYNNEI. Trimming shortened V by 6 bases and J by 2 bases, and 17 bases separated the two germline ends. In nucleotides, the CDR3 is TGTGCCAGCAGGGTATTAGAGGGGTGGACCTACGAGCAGTACTTC. The encoded protein is CASRVLEGWTYEQYF.

V usage is TRBV7-2 and J usage is TRBJ2-7; D gene uncertain. Germline V gene sequence: CDR1 SGHTA, CDR2 FQGNSA. The CDR3 has 12 residues. V was clipped by 4 bases and J by 3 bases, with 7 bases between them. CDR3 sequence: CASSSNRYEQYF. The CDR3 bases are TGTGCCAGCAGCTCAAACCGCTACGAGCAGTACTTC.

The chain couples TRBV6-4 to TRBJ1-2, with 7 bases lining up with TRBD1. Trimming at V came to 5 bases and at J to 4 bases, leaving 4 bases not matched to a gene. CDR3 length: 13 amino acids. CDR1 MRHNA and CDR2 SNTAGT come from the germline V gene. CDR3 sequence (DNA): TGTGCCAGCAGTCCGGGACAGCTCTATGGCTACACCTTC. Amino acid sequence: CASSPGQLYGYTF.

The chain joins TRBV28 to TRBJ2-1; D is perhaps TRBD1 (6 bases). V was clipped by 6 bases and J by 7 bases, with 19 bases between them. The CDR3 spans 15 residues. Germline V gene data show CDR1 as MDHEN and CDR2 as SYDVKM. In nucleotides, the CDR3 is TGTGCCAGCAGCATCGACAGGACGTTAATTAATGAGCAGTTCTTC. It is translated as CASSIDRTLINEQFF.

This clone was recorded once. The chain is built from TRBV4-2 and TRBJ2-5; 9 bases are shared with TRBD2. Per germline, CDR1 LGHNA and CDR2 YNFKEQ. The ends lost 0 bases at V and 2 bases at J; junction bases unmatched: 13. The CDR3 extends over 19 amino acids. This chain's CDR3 is CASSQDSGLAGGIQETQYF. The CDR3 DNA reads TGTGCCAGCAGCCAAGATTCGGGACTAGCAGGCGGTATACAAGAGACCCAGTACTTC.

V gene TRBV6-5 combines with J gene TRBJ1-1, with D tentatively TRBD1 (5 bases). CDR3 size: 13 residues. V was shortened by 6 bases and J by 1 base, with 9 bases between the two germline ends. CDR1 is MNHEY, CDR2 SVGAGI, per germline. In DNA form, the CDR3 reads TGTGCCAGCAGCAGCGGGGCGAACACTGAAGCTTTCTTT. Protein product: CASSSGANTEAFF.

This chain links TRBV14 with TRBJ2-5, with 12 bases matching TRBD2. The CDR3 consists of 17 residues. Germline V CDR1 and CDR2: SGHDN, FVKESK. V lost 4 bases to trimming and J lost 2 bases; unmatched junction nucleotides: 8. The CDR3 reads CASSPYSGTSGQETQYF. CDR3 coding DNA: TGTGCCAGCAGCCCCTACTCCGGGACTAGCGGGCAAGAGACCCAGTACTTC. Filled out from reference TRBV14 and TRBJ2-5, the complete variable domain reads EAGVTQFPSHSVIEKGQTVTLRCDPISGHDNLYWYRRVMGKEIKFLLHFVKESKQDESGMPNNRFLAERTGGTYSTLKVQPAELEDSGVYFCASSPYSGTSGQETQYFGPGTRLLVL.

The chain links TRBV9 to TRBJ2-1; D is possibly TRBD2 (6 bases). With 3 bases removed from V and 5 bases from J, the gap between germline ends came to 15 bases. This CDR3 contains 15 residues. Germline CDR1 and CDR2: SGDLS and YYNGEE. CDR3 in DNA: TGTGCCAGCAGCGGCGAGGGGAGGTTGGACAATGAGCAGTTCTTC. This sequence encodes CASSGEGRLDNEQFF.

V gene TRBV25-1 combines with J gene TRBJ2-5, with D uncertain. V lost 5 bases and J 3 bases, leaving 10 bases between the germline ends. The CDR3 covers 13 residues. Germline V lookup: CDR1 MGHDK, CDR2 SYGVNS. The chain's CDR3 is CASSRRAEETQYF. CDR3 nucleotides: TGTGCCAGCAGTAGACGGGCCGAAGAGACCCAGTACTTC.

The chain carries TRBV19 and TRBJ2-7; no firm D call. CDR3 size: 13 residues. In germline, CDR1 is LNHDA, CDR2 SQIVND (reference sequence). V lost 2 bases, J lost 3 bases, and 8 bases lay in between. This chain's CDR3 is CASSITANYEQYF. CDR3 in DNA: TGTGCCAGTAGTATAACTGCAAACTACGAGCAGTACTTC.

The chain is built from TRBV28 and TRBJ2-7; 7 nucleotides agree with TRBD1. V was pared by 5 bases and J by 0 bases, with 10 bases of the junction left unmatched. The CDR3 totals 16 residues. Looked up from germline, CDR1 is MDHEN and CDR2 is SYDVKM. DNA of the CDR3: TGTGCCAGCAGTCCCGCCCGACAGGGCCACTCCTACGAGCAGTACTTC. Its protein is CASSPARQGHSYEQYF.

CDR3 sequence: CSVERGLAGALETQYF. The CDR3 coding sequence is TGCAGCGTTGAACGTGGGCTAGCGGGAGCCTTAGAGACCCAGTACTTC. The rearrangement links TRBV29-1 to TRBJ2-5; 10 bases line up with TRBD2. V was clipped by 2 bases and J by 4 bases; unmatched bases: 10. This CDR3 is built from 16 residues. Germline values: CDR1 SQVTM, CDR2 ANQGSEA.